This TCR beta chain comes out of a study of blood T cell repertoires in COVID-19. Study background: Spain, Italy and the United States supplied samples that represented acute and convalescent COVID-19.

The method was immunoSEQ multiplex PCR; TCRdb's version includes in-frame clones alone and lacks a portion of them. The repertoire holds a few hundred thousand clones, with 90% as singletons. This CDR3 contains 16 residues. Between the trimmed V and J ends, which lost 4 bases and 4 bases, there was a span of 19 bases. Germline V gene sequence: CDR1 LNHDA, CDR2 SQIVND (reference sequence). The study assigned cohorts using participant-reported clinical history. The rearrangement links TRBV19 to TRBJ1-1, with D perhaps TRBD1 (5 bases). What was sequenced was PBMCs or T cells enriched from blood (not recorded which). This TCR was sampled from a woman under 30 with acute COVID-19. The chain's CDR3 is CASSKLFLQGGTEAFF. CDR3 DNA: TGTGCCAGTAGTAAGTTATTTCTTCAGGGAGGCACTGAAGCTTTCTTT.